The sequence of this T cell receptor (beta chain) was determined in a study of OX40 agonist ivuxolimab in advanced cancers. Study-level information: Recorded diagnoses for dose-escalation patients were hepatocellular carcinoma, melanoma, renal cell or head and neck cancer.

To note about this clone: As yet, its antigen is unknown.

Notes on the study in general: Expansion of clones was among the lowest in partial responders at 0.1-3.0 mg/kg.

Per the germline V gene, CDR1 is MNHEY and CDR2 is SVGAGI. V lost 5 bases and J 0 bases, leaving 13 bases between the germline ends. The CDR3 contains 15 residues. The method was immunoSEQ multiplex PCR; TCRdb's version includes in-frame clones alone and lacks a portion of them. The repertoire consists of tens of thousands of clones, with 85% to 90% occurring once and the leading ten covering approximately 2%. The chain has TRBV6-5 and TRBJ1-1; D unclear. This material consisted of CD4+ or CD8+ T cells sorted from blood, taken in a trial of the OX40 agonist ivuxolimab. The sequence came from an adult with an advanced solid tumor such as melanoma, head and neck, liver or kidney cancer. CDR3 in amino acids: CASSNPPGVNTEAFF. CDR3 nucleotides: TGTGCCAGCAGTAACCCGCCCGGGGTGAACACTGAAGCTTTCTTT.